A selection of T cell receptor beta chains follows, all from one sample in a study of blood T cells in healthy people across ages. Each CDR3 protein gets one entry after TCRdb re-called the 5' RACE reads with MiXCR. The sample consists of about 780,000 distinct CDR3 sequences, around 50% of them appearing once. Sequences were obtained from blood. These receptors were collected from an elderly man in good health. Both conserved end residues are part of each CDR3. The D gene is left open where the match is weak. Expanded clones are given a class, and other clones once, few, many or no size at all.

CDR3aa | CDR3nt | abundance | j_gene | v_gene | d_gene
CASSWKGTGTYEQYF | TGTGCCAGCAGCTGGAAGGGGACAGGAACCTACGAGCAGTACTTC | NA | TRBJ2-7 | TRBV5-8 | TRBD1
CASTGLVPDTQYF | TGTGCCAGCACAGGACTAGTCCCAGATACGCAGTATTTT | NA | TRBJ2-3 | TRBV25-1 | TRBD2
CSARDYERGLGNEQFF | TGCAGTGCTAGAGATTACGAGCGGGGGCTGGGCAATGAGCAGTTCTTC | NA | TRBJ2-1 | TRBV20-1 | TRBD2
CASSLYSYNEQFF | TGTGCCAGCAGTTTATACTCCTACAATGAGCAGTTCTTC | NA | TRBJ2-1 | TRBV27 | NA
CASSRNHQETQYF | TGCGCCAGCAGCCGGAACCACCAAGAGACCCAGTACTTC | many | TRBJ2-5 | TRBV4-3 | NA
CASSLYMGNIGLLGGELFF | TGTGCCAGCAGCTTATATATGGGGAATATTGGCTTGTTAGGCGGGGAGCTGTTTTTT | NA | TRBJ2-2 | TRBV7-2 | NA
CSAEMGGADTQYF | TGCAGCGCTGAAATGGGGGGCGCGGATACGCAGTATTTT | few | TRBJ2-3 | TRBV29-1 | NA
CVSSSPMLGAYEQYF | TGTGTCAGCAGTTCGCCGATGCTAGGGGCCTACGAGCAGTACTTC | NA | TRBJ2-7 | TRBV28 | NA
CASRHGGGKYF | TGTGCCAGCAGACATGGGGGGGGGAAGTACTTC | NA | TRBJ2-5 | TRBV28 | TRBD2
CSARDRTSGTSTQYF | TGCAGTGCTAGAGATCGGACTAGCGGGACGAGTACGCAGTATTTT | NA | TRBJ2-3 | TRBV20-1 | TRBD2
CAISEVEAGGIGQFF | TGTGCCATCAGTGAAGTAGAAGCGGGGGGCATCGGGCAGTTCTTC | NA | TRBJ2-1 | TRBV10-3 | TRBD2
CSARGELAGGPYEQYF | TGCAGTGCTAGAGGGGAACTAGCGGGAGGCCCCTACGAGCAGTACTTC | few | TRBJ2-7 | TRBV20-1 | TRBD2
CSVWDGRDNQPQHF | TGCAGCGTTTGGGACGGAAGAGACAATCAGCCCCAGCATTTT | few | TRBJ1-5 | TRBV29-1 | NA
CASSTHLDRGEETQYF | TGTGCCAGTAGTACTCACTTGGACAGGGGTGAAGAGACCCAGTACTTC | NA | TRBJ2-5 | TRBV19 | TRBD1
CASGPGLALEGQFF | TGTGCCAGCGGACCGGGCCTCGCTTTAGAGGGGCAGTTCTTC | NA | TRBJ2-1 | TRBV3-1 | NA
CASSDDSSSPPHF | TGCGCCAGCAGTGACGACAGTAGTTCGCCCCCCCACTTT | NA | TRBJ1-6 | TRBV10-2 | NA
CASSLGFSTDTQYF | TGTGCCAGCAGTTTGGGATTTAGCACAGATACGCAGTATTTT | many | TRBJ2-3 | TRBV12-3/TRBV12-4 | NA
CASSEQVRGYTF | TGCGCCAGCAGCGAACAGGTCAGAGGCTACACCTTC | NA | TRBJ1-2 | TRBV5-1 | NA